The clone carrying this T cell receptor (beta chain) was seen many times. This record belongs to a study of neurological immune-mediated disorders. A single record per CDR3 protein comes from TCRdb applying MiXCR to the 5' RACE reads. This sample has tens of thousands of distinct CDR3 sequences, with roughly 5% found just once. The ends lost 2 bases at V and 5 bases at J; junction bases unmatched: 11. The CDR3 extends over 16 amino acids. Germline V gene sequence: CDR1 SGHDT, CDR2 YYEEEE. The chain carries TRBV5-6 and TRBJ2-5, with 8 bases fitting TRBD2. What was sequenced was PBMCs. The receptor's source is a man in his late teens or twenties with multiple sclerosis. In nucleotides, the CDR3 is TGTGCCAGCAGCTTAATGAACGGGGGGGGGATGGAGACCCAGTACTTC. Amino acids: CASSLMNGGGMETQYF.